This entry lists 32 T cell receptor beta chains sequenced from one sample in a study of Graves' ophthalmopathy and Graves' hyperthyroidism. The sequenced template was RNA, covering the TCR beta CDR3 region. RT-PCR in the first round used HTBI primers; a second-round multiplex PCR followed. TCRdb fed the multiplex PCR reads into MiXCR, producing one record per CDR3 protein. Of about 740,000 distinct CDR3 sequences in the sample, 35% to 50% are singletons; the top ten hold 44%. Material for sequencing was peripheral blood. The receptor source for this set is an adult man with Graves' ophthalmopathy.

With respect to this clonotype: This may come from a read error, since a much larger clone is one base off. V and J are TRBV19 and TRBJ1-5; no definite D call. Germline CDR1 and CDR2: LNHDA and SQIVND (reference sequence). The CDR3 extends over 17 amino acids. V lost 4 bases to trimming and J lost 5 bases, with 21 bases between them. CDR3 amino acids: CASSTSTERGRHQPQHF. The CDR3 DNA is TGTGCCAGTAGTACCAGTACCGAGCGGGGAAGACATCAGCCCCAGCATTTT.

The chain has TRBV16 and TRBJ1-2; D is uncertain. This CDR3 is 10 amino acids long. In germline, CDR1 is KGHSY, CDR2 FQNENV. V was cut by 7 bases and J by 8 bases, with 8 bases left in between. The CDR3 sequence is CASINAGYTF. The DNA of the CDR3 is TGTGCCAGCATCAACGCGGGCTACACCTTC.

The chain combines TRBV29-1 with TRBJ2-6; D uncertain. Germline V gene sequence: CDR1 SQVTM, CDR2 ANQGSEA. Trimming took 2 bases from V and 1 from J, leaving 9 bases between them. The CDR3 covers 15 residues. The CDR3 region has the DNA TGCAGCGTTGAAACCCCGGTATCTGGGGCCAACGTCCTGACTTTC. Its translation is CSVETPVSGANVLTF.

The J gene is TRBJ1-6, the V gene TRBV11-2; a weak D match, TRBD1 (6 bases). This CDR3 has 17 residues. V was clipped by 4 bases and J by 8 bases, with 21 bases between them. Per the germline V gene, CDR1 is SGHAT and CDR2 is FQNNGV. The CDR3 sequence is CASSSILQGFHDSPLHF. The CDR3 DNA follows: TGTGCCAGCAGCTCCATCCTCCAGGGGTTTCATGATTCACCCCTCCACTTT.

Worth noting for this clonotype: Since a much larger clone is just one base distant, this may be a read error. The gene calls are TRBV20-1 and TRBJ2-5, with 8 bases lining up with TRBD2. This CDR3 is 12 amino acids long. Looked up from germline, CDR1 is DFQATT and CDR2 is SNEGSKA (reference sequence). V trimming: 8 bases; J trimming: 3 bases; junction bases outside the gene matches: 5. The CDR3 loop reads CSTELAEETQYF. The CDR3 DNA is TGCAGTACCGAACTAGCGGAAGAGACCCAGTACTTC.

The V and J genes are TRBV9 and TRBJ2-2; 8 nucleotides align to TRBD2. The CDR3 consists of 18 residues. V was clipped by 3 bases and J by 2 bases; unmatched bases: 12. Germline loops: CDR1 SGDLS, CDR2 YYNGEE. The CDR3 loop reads CASSANSGNRINTGELFF. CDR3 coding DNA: TGTGCCAGCAGCGCAAATAGCGGGAACCGTATTAACACCGGGGAGCTGTTTTTT.

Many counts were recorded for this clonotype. CDR3 sequence reads: CASTTSSGANVLTF. CDR3 DNA: TGTGCCAGCACTACCAGCTCTGGGGCCAACGTCCTGACTTTC. This chain uses TRBV2 with TRBJ2-6, with no clear D. The CDR3 covers 14 residues. The germline V gene has CDR1 SNHLY and CDR2 FYNNEI. Trimming took off 7 bases at V and 0 bases at J, with 7 bases between the two ends.

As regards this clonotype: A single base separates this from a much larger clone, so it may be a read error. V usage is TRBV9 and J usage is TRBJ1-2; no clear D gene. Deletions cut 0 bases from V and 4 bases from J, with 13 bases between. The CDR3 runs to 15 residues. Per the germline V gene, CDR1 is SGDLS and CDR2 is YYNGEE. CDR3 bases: TGTGCCAGCAGCGTAGGAACAGAGGCCTTCTATGGCTACACCTTC. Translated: CASSVGTEAFYGYTF.

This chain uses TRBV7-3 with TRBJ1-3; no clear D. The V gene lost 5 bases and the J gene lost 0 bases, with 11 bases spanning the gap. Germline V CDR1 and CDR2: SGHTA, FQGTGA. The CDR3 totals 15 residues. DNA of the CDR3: TGTGCCAGCAGCCCCCTGTCGGACTCTGGAAACACCATATATTTT. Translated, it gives CASSPLSDSGNTIYF.

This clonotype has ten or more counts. The CDR3 DNA reads TGTGCCAGTACCGGGCCGAGAGCTAATTCACCCCTCCACTTT. Residues: CASTGPRANSPLHF. The rearrangement links TRBV19 to TRBJ1-6; D uncertain. Trimming took 7 bases from V and 6 from J, leaving 13 bases between them. Germline assignment: CDR1 LNHDA and CDR2 SQIVND (reference sequence). The CDR3 is 14 residues long.

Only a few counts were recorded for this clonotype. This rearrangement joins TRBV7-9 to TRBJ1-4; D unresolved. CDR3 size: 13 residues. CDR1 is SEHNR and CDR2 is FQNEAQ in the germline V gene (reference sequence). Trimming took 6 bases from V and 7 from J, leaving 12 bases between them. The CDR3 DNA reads TGTGCCAGCAGAGACCGGCTGGGTGAAAAACTGTTTTTT. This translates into CASRDRLGEKLFF.

The CDR3 loop reads CASSHGYRGTNSPLHF. As DNA, the CDR3 is TGTGCCAGCAGCCACGGTTACAGGGGCACTAATTCACCCCTCCACTTT. This chain links TRBV14 with TRBJ1-6; 7 bases are shared with TRBD1. V was clipped by 3 bases and J by 6 bases; unmatched bases: 8. From germline, CDR1 is SGHDN and CDR2 FVKESK. This CDR3 spans 16 amino acids.

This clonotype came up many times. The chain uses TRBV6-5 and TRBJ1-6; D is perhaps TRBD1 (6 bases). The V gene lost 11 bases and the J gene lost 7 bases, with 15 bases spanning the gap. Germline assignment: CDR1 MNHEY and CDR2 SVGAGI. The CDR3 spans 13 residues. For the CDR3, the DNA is TGTGCCGGAGGACGGACAGCCAATTCACCCCTCCACTTT. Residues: CAGGRTANSPLHF.

CDR3 sequence (DNA): TGTGCCAGCACTAAGGTGGGGAACTCCTACGAGCAGTACTTC. Its translation: CASTKVGNSYEQYF. The chain joins TRBV2 to TRBJ2-7; D is uncertain. Trimming left V 7 bases short and J 0 bases short, with 13 bases between. The CDR3 is 14 residues long. Germline CDR1 reads SNHLY; CDR2 reads FYNNEI.

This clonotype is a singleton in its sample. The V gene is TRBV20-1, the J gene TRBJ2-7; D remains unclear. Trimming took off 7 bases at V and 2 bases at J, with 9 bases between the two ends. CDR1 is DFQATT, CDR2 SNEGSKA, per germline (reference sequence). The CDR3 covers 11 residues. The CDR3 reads CSVNRPYEQYF. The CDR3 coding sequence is TGCAGTGTAAACAGACCCTACGAGCAGTACTTC.

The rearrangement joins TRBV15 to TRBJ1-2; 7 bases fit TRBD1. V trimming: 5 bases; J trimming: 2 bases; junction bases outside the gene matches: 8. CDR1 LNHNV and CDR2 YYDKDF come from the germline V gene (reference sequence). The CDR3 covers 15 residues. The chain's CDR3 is CATSGAQGGNYGYTF. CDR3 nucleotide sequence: TGTGCCACCAGCGGAGCTCAAGGGGGCAACTATGGCTACACCTTC. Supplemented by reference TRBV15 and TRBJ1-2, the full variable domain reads DAMVIQNPRYQVTQFGKPVTLSCSQTLNHNVMYWYQQKSSQAPKLLFHYYDKDFNNEADTPDNFQSRRPNTSFCFLDIRSPGLGDTAMYLCATSGAQGGNYGYTFGSGTRLTVV.

The CDR3 loop reads CATSRGTVSNYGYTF. As DNA, the CDR3 is TGTGCCACCAGCAGAGGGACAGTCTCTAACTATGGCTACACCTTC. The rearrangement uses TRBV15 and TRBJ1-2; TRBD1 is a possible D gene (6 bases). V gave up 1 base and J gave up 0 bases, with 9 bases separating them. This CDR3 is 15 amino acids long. Germline assignment: CDR1 LNHNV and CDR2 YYDKDF (reference sequence).

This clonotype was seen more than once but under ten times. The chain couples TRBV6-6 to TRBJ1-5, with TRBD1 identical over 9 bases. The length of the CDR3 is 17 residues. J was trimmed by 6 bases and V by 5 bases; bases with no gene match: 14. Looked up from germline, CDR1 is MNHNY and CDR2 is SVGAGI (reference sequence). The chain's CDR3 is CASSENRGRIIGQPQHF. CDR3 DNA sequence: TGTGCCAGCAGTGAAAACAGGGGGCGCATAATCGGTCAGCCCCAGCATTTT.

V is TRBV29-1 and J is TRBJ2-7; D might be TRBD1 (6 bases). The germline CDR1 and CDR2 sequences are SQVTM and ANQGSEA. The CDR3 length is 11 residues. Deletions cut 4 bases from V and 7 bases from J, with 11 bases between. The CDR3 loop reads CSVGAGDEQYF. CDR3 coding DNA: TGCAGCGTTGGGGCAGGGGATGAGCAGTACTTC.

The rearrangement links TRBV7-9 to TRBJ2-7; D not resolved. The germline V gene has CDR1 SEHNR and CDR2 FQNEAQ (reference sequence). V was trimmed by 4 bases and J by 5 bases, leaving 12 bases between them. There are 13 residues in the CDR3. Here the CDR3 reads CASSSGKSDEQYF. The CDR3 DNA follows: TGTGCCAGCAGCTCAGGAAAGTCCGACGAGCAGTACTTC.

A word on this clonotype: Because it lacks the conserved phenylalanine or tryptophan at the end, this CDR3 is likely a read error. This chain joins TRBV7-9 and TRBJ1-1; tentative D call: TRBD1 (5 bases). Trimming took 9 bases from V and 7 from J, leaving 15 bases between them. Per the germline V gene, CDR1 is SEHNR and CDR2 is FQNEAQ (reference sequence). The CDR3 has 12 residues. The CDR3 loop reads CASSRGQNEAFL. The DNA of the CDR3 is TGTGCCAGTAGCCGTGGACAAAATGAAGCTTTCCTT.

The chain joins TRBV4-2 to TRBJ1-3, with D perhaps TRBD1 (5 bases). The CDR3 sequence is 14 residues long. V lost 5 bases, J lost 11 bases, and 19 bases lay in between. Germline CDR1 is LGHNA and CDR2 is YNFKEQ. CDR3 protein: CASSLEAGGNAIYF. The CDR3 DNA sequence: TGTGCCAGCAGCTTGGAGGCGGGGGGGAACGCCATATATTTT.

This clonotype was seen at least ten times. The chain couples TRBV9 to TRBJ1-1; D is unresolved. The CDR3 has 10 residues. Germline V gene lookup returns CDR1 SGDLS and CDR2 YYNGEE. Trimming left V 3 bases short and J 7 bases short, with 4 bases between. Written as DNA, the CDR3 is TGTGCCAGCAGCGAAAATGAAGCTTTCTTT. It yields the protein CASSENEAFF.

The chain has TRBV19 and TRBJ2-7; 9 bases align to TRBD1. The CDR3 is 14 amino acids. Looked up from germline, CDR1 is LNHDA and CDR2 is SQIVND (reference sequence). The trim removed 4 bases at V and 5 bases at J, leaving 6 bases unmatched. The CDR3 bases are TGTGCCAGTAGTAAATCCGGGACAGGGAACGAGCAGTACTTC. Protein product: CASSKSGTGNEQYF.

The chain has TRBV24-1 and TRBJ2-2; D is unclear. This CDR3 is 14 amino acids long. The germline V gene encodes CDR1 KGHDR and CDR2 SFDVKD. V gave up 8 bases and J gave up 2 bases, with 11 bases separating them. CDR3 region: CATTENYNTGELFF. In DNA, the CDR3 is TGTGCCACCACCGAAAACTATAACACCGGGGAGCTGTTTTTT.

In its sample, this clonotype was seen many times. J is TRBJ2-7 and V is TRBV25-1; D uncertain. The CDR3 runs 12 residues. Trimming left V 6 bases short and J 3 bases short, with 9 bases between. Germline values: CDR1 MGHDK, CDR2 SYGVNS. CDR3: CASSLVNYEQYF. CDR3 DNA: TGTGCCAGCAGCTTGGTGAACTACGAGCAGTACTTC.

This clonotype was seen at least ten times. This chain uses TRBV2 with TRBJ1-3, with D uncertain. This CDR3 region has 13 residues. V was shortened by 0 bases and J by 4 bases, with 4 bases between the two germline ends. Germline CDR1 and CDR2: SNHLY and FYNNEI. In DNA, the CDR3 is TGTGCCAGCAGTGAAGCGAGGGGAAACACCATATATTTT. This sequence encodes CASSEARGNTIYF. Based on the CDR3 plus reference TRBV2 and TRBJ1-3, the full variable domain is EPEVTQTPSHQVTQMGQEVILRCVPISNHLYFYWYRQILGQKVEFLVSFYNNEISEKSEIFDDQFSVERPDGSNFTLKIRSTKLEDSAMYFCASSEARGNTIYFGEGSWLTVV.

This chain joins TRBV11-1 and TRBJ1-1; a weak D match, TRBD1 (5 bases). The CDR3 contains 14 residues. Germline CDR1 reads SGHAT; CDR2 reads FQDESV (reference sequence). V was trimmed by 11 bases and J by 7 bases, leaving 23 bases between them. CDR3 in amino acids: CAQEGKRYRDEAFF. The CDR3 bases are TGTGCCCAAGAGGGGAAAAGGTATCGGGATGAAGCTTTCTTT.

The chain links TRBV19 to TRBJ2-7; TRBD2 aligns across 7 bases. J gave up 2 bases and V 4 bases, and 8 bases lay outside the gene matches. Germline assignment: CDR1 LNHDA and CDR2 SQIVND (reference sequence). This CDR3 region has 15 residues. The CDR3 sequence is CASSKVRERAYEQYF. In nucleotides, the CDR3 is TGTGCCAGTAGTAAGGTGCGGGAGAGAGCCTACGAGCAGTACTTC.

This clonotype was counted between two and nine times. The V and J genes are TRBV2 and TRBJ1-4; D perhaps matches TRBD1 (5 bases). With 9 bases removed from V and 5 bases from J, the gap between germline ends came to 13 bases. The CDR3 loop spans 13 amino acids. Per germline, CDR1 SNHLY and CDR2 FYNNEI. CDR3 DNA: TGTGCCAGAGGCCGGGACCTAAATGAAAAACTGTTTTTT. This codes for CARGRDLNEKLFF.

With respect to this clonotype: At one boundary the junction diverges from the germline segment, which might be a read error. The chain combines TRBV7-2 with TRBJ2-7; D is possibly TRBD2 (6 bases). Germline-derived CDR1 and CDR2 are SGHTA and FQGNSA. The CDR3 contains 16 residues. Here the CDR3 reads CASSQDGTPVTYEQYF. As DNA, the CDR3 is TGCGCCAGCAGCCAAGATGGGACTCCGGTAACATACGAGCAGTACTTC.

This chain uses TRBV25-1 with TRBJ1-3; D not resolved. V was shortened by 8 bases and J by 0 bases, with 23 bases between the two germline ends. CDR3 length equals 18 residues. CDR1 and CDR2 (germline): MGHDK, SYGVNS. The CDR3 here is CASSPLGYPKSSGNTIYF. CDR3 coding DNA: TGTGCCAGCTCACCGCTCGGGTACCCTAAGAGCTCTGGAAACACCATATATTTT.